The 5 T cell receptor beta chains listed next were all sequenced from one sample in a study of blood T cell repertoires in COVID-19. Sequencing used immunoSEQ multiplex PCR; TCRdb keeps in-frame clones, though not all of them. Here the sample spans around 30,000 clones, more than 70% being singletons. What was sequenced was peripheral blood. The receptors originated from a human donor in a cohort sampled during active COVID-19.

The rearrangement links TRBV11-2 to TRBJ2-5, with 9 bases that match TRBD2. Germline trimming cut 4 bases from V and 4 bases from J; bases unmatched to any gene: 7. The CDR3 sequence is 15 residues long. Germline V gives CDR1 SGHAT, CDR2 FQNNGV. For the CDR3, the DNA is TGTGCCAGCAGCTCCACACTAGCGGGTCTAGAGACCCAGTACTTC. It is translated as CASSSTLAGLETQYF.

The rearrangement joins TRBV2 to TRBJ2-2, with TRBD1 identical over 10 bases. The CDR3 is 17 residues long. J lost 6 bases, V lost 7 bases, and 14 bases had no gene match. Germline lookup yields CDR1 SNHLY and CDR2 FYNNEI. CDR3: CASTGGSGQGLSGELFF. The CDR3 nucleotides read TGTGCCAGCACCGGCGGGTCGGGACAGGGGTTATCCGGGGAGCTGTTTTTT.

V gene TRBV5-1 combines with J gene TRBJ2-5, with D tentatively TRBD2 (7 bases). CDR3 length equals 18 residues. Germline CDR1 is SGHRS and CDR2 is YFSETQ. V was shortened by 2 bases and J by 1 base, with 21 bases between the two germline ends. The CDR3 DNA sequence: TGCGCCAGCAGCTTTGGGGGTTCGGGGGCTAGCGGCCAAGAGACCCAGTACTTC. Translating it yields CASSFGGSGASGQETQYF.

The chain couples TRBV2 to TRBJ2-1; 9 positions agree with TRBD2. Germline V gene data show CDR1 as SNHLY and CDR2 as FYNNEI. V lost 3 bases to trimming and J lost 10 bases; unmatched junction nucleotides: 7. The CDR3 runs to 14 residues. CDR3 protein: CASSDVVAGVEQFF. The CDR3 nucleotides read TGTGCCAGCAGTGATGTGGTAGCGGGGGTGGAGCAGTTCTTC.

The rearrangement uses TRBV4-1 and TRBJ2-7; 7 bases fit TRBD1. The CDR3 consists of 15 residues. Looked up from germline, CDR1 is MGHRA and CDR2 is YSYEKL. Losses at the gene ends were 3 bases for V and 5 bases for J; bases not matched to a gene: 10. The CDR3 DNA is TGCGCCAGCAGCCACTCCGAGACAGGGTGGGACGAGCAGTACTTC. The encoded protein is CASSHSETGWDEQYF.